This T cell receptor (beta chain) is from a study of blood T cell repertoires in COVID-19. About the study: PBMCs, B-cell-depleted T cells, or T cells provided the cDNA or gDNA that made up the material.

Here immunoSEQ multiplex PCR was the method, and the copy in TCRdb shows in-frame clones only, minus some. This repertoire shows about 97,000 clones, about 90% found once; its top ten account for 15% to 20%. The CDR3 is 12 amino acids. V was pared by 10 bases and J by 2 bases, with 9 bases between. CDR1 MNHEY and CDR2 SVGAGI come from the germline V gene. Sequenced sample: peripheral blood. This TCR was sampled from a human donor in a cohort sampled during active COVID-19. This chain links TRBV6-5 with TRBJ1-3; the D is unclear. The CDR3 sequence is CAITSPGNTIYF. The CDR3 region has the DNA TGTGCCATTACTTCCCCTGGAAACACCATATATTTT.